What follows are 7 T cell receptor beta chains derived from one specimen sequenced in a study of blood T cell repertoires in COVID-19. Method: immunoSEQ multiplex PCR; TCRdb's copy keeps in-frame clones and lacks some. The table lists some 240,000 clones, almost 90% of them singletons. Sample: peripheral blood. The receptors were gathered from a woman between 55 and 75 years old with COVID-19, enrolled during active disease.

V gene TRBV7-2 combines with J gene TRBJ1-5; D is perhaps TRBD1 (6 bases). Germline lookup yields CDR1 SGHTA and CDR2 FQGNSA. V was clipped by 5 bases and J by 6 bases, with 14 bases between them. The CDR3 has 14 residues. The CDR3 reads CASSPTSGVQPQHF. The CDR3 coding sequence is TGTGCCAGCAGCCCTACCTCAGGGGTTCAGCCCCAGCATTTT.

V usage is TRBV5-1 and J usage is TRBJ1-2; 12 nucleotides match TRBD1. CDR1 SGHRS and CDR2 YFSETQ come from the germline V gene. CDR3 length: 15 residues. With V trimmed by 0 bases and J by 8 bases, 5 bases remained unmatched. The CDR3 protein is CASSLEGQGAVGYTF. Here the CDR3 DNA reads TGCGCCAGCAGCTTGGAGGGACAGGGGGCAGTGGGCTACACCTTC.

This chain joins TRBV4-2 and TRBJ2-5; TRBD2 agrees at 11 bases. Per the germline V gene, CDR1 is LGHNA and CDR2 is YNFKEQ. The V gene end was trimmed by 3 bases and the J gene end by 5 bases; junction bases not matched to a gene: 11. CDR3 length: 17 amino acids. In DNA, the CDR3 is TGTGCCAGCAGCCATTCTATTAGCGGGGGGGCCGGGGAGACCCAGTACTTC. Translating it yields CASSHSISGGAGETQYF.

The chain has TRBV12-3 or TRBV12-4 and TRBJ2-1; D is unclear. V dropped 3 bases and J dropped 6 bases, with 6 bases sitting between them. The CDR3 loop spans 12 amino acids. The CDR3 sequence: CASSFFGNEQFF. CDR3 nucleotides: TGTGCCAGCAGTTTTTTCGGCAATGAGCAGTTCTTC.

The chain uses TRBV18 and TRBJ2-5; 7 nucleotides agree with TRBD2. Germline loops: CDR1 KGHSH, CDR2 LQKENI. The J segment lost 5 bases and the V segment lost 3 bases, leaving 6 bases of the junction unmatched. The length of the CDR3 is 14 residues. For the CDR3, the DNA is TGTGCCAGCTCACCCCAGGGAGGGGCGGAGACCCAGTACTTC. It specifies CASSPQGGAETQYF.

As to this clone: The identical CDR3 is also encoded by other nucleotide sequences in the sample. The chain links TRBV27 to TRBJ1-6; D is unresolved. CDR3 length: 14 amino acids. V was trimmed by 5 bases and J by 0 bases, leaving 5 bases between them. Germline CDR1 and CDR2: MNHEY and SMNVEV (reference sequence). The CDR3 sequence: CASSRGSYNSPLHF. The CDR3, as DNA: TGTGCCAGCAGTCGGGGCTCCTATAATTCACCCCTCCACTTT.

The chain employs TRBV5-1 and TRBJ1-1; tentative D call: TRBD1 (6 bases). The CDR3 consists of 15 residues. Trimming left V 1 base short and J 1 base short, with 11 bases between. Germline lookup yields CDR1 SGHRS and CDR2 YFSETQ. The CDR3 here is CASSLSQGQNTEAFF. CDR3 bases: TGCGCCAGCAGCTTGTCTCAGGGGCAGAACACTGAAGCTTTCTTT. The whole variable domain, filled in from reference TRBV5-1 and TRBJ1-1, reads KAGVTQTPRYLIKTRGQQVTLSCSPISGHRSVSWYQQTPGQGLQFLFEYFSETQRNKGNFPGRFSGRQFSNSRSEMNVSTLELGDSALYLCASSLSQGQNTEAFFGQGTRLTVV.